The 26 T cell receptor beta chains reported below all come from one sample, sequenced in a study of T-cell reconstitution after alpha-beta-depleted transplantation in children. Using unique molecular identifiers, the investigators prepared the TCRbeta library. TCRdb re-called the PCR reads through MiXCR, storing one row per CDR3 protein. In the table there are about 240,000 distinct CDR3 sequences, roughly 25% of which are singletons. The starting material was PBMCs, obtained before TCRalphabeta/CD19-depleted stem cell transplant. All receptors derive from a girl aged 2 to 9 with Fanconi anemia, due to receive a stem cell transplant.

In its sample, this clonotype was seen a few times. The rearrangement links TRBV5-2 to TRBJ2-7; the table's TRBD2 call for D was not verified on the DNA. TRBV5-2 corresponds to a pseudogene. This CDR3 has 24 amino acids. The CDR3 region is CASNSTGDQTKTSGGPQSHYEQYF. CDR3 nucleotide sequence: TGTGCCAGCAACTCGACGGGGGACCAGACGAAGACTAGCGGGGGGCCCCAAAGCCACTACGAGCAGTACTTC.

This clonotype appeared many times. The CDR3 loop reads CSTSGESSGPHTGELFF. CDR3 nucleotides: TGCAGCACGAGTGGAGAAAGCTCCGGGCCGCACACCGGGGAGCTGTTTTTT. V is TRBV29-1 and J is TRBJ2-2; D remains unclear. CDR1 and CDR2 from the germline V gene are SQVTM and ANQGSEA. The CDR3 spans 17 residues. V gave up 8 bases and J gave up 3 bases, with 25 bases separating them.

J is TRBJ2-3 and V is TRBV6-1, with 8 bases lining up with TRBD2. This CDR3 is 15 amino acids long. Per the germline V gene, CDR1 is MNHNS and CDR2 is SASEGT. Trimming removed 7 bases from V and 2 bases from J; junction bases left unmatched: 8. The CDR3 loop is CASTGLAGHTDTQYF. The CDR3 DNA sequence: TGTGCCAGCACAGGACTAGCTGGGCACACAGATACGCAGTATTTT.

This clonotype was found a few times. The chain employs TRBV27 and TRBJ1-2, with D maybe TRBD1 (5 bases). CDR1 and CDR2 from the germline V gene are MNHEY and SMNVEV (reference sequence). The CDR3 is 14 residues long. V shed 3 bases and J shed 4 bases, with 12 bases lying between them. CDR3 nucleotides: TGTGCCAGCAGTTTTTCCGGGACGGCCTATGGCTACACCTTC. Its translation is CASSFSGTAYGYTF.

This clonotype was recorded at least ten times. This rearrangement joins TRBV20-1 to TRBJ1-3; D uncertain. Germline assignment: CDR1 DFQATT and CDR2 SNEGSKA (reference sequence). The CDR3 runs 12 residues. The V gene lost 5 bases and the J gene lost 3 bases, with 8 bases spanning the gap. The CDR3 DNA reads as TGCAGTGCTCCCCTCCATGGAAACACCATATATTTT. This gives the protein CSAPLHGNTIYF.

In its sample, this clonotype was seen many times. The gene calls are TRBV12-3 or TRBV12-4 and TRBJ2-5; a possible D gene is TRBD2 (6 bases). Trimming left V 6 bases short and J 5 bases short, with 13 bases between. This CDR3 is built from 13 residues. The CDR3 region has the DNA TGTGCCAGCAGCCAGACTAGTTCGGAGACCCAGTACTTC. Protein: CASSQTSSETQYF.

There are many counts of this clonotype. The chain uses TRBV29-1 and TRBJ2-5, with D perhaps matching TRBD1 (6 bases). The CDR3 spans 12 residues. Germline CDR1 reads SQVTM; CDR2 reads ANQGSEA. V was cut by 6 bases and J by 5 bases, with 13 bases left in between. The CDR3 is CSVEDSSETQYF. DNA of the CDR3: TGCAGCGTCGAGGACAGTTCGGAGACCCAGTACTTC.

The chain links TRBV7-7 to TRBJ2-1; the D is unclear. Germline V lookup: CDR1 SSHAT, CDR2 FNYEAQ (reference sequence). Trimming cost V 4 bases and J 4 bases, with 8 bases left between them. The CDR3 contains 13 residues. The CDR3 reads CASSYDTYNEQFF. CDR3 nucleotides: TGTGCCAGCAGCTACGACACGTACAATGAGCAGTTCTTC.

V and J are TRBV2 and TRBJ2-3; D gene ambiguous. Looked up from germline, CDR1 is SNHLY and CDR2 is FYNNEI. The germline V and J ends were trimmed by 4 bases and 1 base, with 6 bases remaining between them. The CDR3 length is 13 residues. The CDR3 protein is CASSVFGTDTQYF. The CDR3 nucleotides are TGTGCCAGCAGTGTCTTTGGCACAGATACGCAGTATTTT.

The chain has TRBV7-3 and TRBJ2-1; D perhaps matches TRBD1 (6 bases). The CDR3 length is 13 residues. The germline V and J ends were trimmed by 4 bases and 3 bases, with 7 bases remaining between them. Germline V gene sequence: CDR1 SGHTA, CDR2 FQGTGA. The CDR3 loop reads CASSWDNYNEQFF. Here the CDR3 DNA reads TGTGCCAGCAGCTGGGACAACTACAATGAGCAGTTCTTC.

This clonotype was recorded many times. This chain joins TRBV29-1 and TRBJ1-2; 10 bases are a match to TRBD1. This CDR3 comprises 13 residues. V trimming: 6 bases; J trimming: 8 bases; junction bases outside the gene matches: 9. Germline V CDR1 and CDR2: SQVTM, ANQGSEA. The CDR3 region has the DNA TGCAGCGTCGCCTCCGGGACAGGGGACGGCTACACCTTC. Amino acids: CSVASGTGDGYTF.

The chain joins TRBV12-3 or TRBV12-4 to TRBJ2-7, with TRBD1 matching over 8 bases. V trimming: 10 bases; J trimming: 10 bases; junction bases outside the gene matches: 15. This CDR3 comprises 13 residues. This chain's CDR3 is CATRPPGQGSQYF. The CDR3 DNA reads TGTGCCACCCGACCTCCCGGACAGGGAAGTCAGTACTTC.

This clonotype was recorded many times. J is TRBJ2-3 and V is TRBV7-2; 14 nucleotides agree with TRBD2. This CDR3 has 15 amino acids. Germline lookup yields CDR1 SGHTA and CDR2 FQGNSA. The V gene end was trimmed by 5 bases and the J gene end by 6 bases; junction bases not matched to a gene: 4. DNA of the CDR3: TGTGCCAGCAGCCGACTAGCGGGGGGGTTGGATACGCAGTATTTT. Protein: CASSRLAGGLDTQYF.

The sample holds many counts of this clonotype. V gene TRBV14 combines with J gene TRBJ1-1; D unclear. The germline gives CDR1 SGHDN, CDR2 FVKESK. This CDR3 spans 17 amino acids. Trimming took off 0 bases at V and 3 bases at J, with 17 bases between the two ends. The CDR3 nucleotides are TGTGCCAGCAGCCAAGATTTTAGGGCAGGATGGGACACTGAAGCTTTCTTT. Its protein is CASSQDFRAGWDTEAFF. Supplemented by reference TRBV14 and TRBJ1-1, the full variable domain reads EAGVTQFPSHSVIEKGQTVTLRCDPISGHDNLYWYRRVMGKEIKFLLHFVKESKQDESGMPNNRFLAERTGGTYSTLKVQPAELEDSGVYFCASSQDFRAGWDTEAFFGQGTRLTVV.

The chain combines TRBV27 with TRBJ2-1; no clear D. Trimming stripped 6 bases from V and 6 bases from J, with 15 bases between. Germline loops: CDR1 MNHEY, CDR2 SMNVEV (reference sequence). The CDR3 sequence is 14 residues long. CDR3 amino acids: CASRETGPLNEQFF. The CDR3 coding sequence is TGTGCCAGCAGGGAGACTGGACCCCTCAATGAGCAGTTCTTC.

Details on this clonotype: The junction differs from germline at one of its ends, possibly a read error. The chain links TRBV6-5 to TRBJ2-7; D call uncertain. Germline-derived CDR1 and CDR2 are MNHEY and SVGAGI. This CDR3 contains 11 residues. Written as DNA, the CDR3 is TGTGCCAGCAGTTTCCTCTACGAGCGGTACTTC. The encoded protein is CASSFLYERYF.

The chain couples TRBV6-5 to TRBJ2-7; possibly TRBD1 for D (5 bases). The CDR3 loop spans 12 amino acids. In germline, CDR1 is MNHEY, CDR2 SVGAGI. Trimming removed 0 bases at V and 6 bases at J, with 6 bases between. Here the CDR3 reads CASSYSGVEQYF. The CDR3 nucleotides are TGTGCCAGCAGTTACTCAGGGGTCGAGCAGTACTTC.

The chain joins TRBV29-1 to TRBJ2-7; the match to TRBD2 covers 11 bases. The germline V gene has CDR1 SQVTM and CDR2 ANQGSEA. V was pared by 6 bases and J by 6 bases, with 13 bases of the junction left unmatched. This CDR3 spans 15 amino acids. CDR3 in DNA: TGCAGCGTGGGGATTAGCGGGGGGGCCGTGCTCGAGCAGTACTTC. Translation gives CSVGISGGAVLEQYF.

This clonotype was seen repeatedly, ten times or more. The rearrangement links TRBV5-4 to TRBJ2-6, with 11 nucleotides matching TRBD2. CDR3 length equals 21 residues. Germline-derived CDR1 and CDR2 are SGHNT and YYREEE (reference sequence). The J segment lost 0 bases and the V segment lost 1 base, leaving 12 bases of the junction unmatched. The CDR3 loop is CASSLFLAGGIPSSGANVLTF. The DNA of the CDR3 is TGTGCCAGCAGCTTGTTCCTAGCGGGGGGAATCCCTAGCTCTGGGGCCAACGTCCTGACTTTC.

This clonotype appeared a few times. The chain has TRBV29-1 and TRBJ1-1; D call uncertain. The V gene's germline CDR1 is SQVTM and CDR2 ANQGSEA. The CDR3 is 13 residues long. Trimming stripped 7 bases from V and 2 bases from J, with 14 bases between. CDR3 amino acids: CSAQSLFNTEAFF. Here the CDR3 DNA reads TGCAGCGCTCAAAGCCTTTTCAACACTGAAGCTTTCTTT.

V gene TRBV5-1 combines with J gene TRBJ2-5; D is uncertain. V gave up 0 bases and J gave up 4 bases, with 10 bases separating them. The germline CDR1 and CDR2 sequences are SGHRS and YFSETQ. The CDR3 is 14 amino acids. The CDR3 DNA reads as TGCGCCAGCAGCTTGGCAGGTTCCCTAGAGACCCAGTACTTC. This encodes CASSLAGSLETQYF.

The chain has TRBV12-3 or TRBV12-4 and TRBJ2-1; maybe TRBD2 (6 bases). The CDR3 spans 16 residues. With 0 bases removed from V and 2 bases from J, the gap between germline ends came to 11 bases. The CDR3 spells CASSLAPAGTYNEQFF. As DNA, the CDR3 is TGTGCCAGCAGTTTAGCTCCTGCGGGAACCTACAATGAGCAGTTCTTC.

The J gene is TRBJ1-1, the V gene TRBV7-6; D not certain. CDR1 and CDR2 from the germline V gene are SGHVS and FNYEAQ. The V end was cut by 5 bases, the J end by 8 bases, with 15 bases between. The CDR3 covers 13 residues. The CDR3 region has the DNA TGTGCCAGCAGCCTAACAGAATTAAACGAAGCTTTCTTT. Its protein is CASSLTELNEAFF.

This clonotype was counted at least ten times. V usage is TRBV19 and J usage is TRBJ2-1; 7 nucleotides match TRBD2. V lost 4 bases and J lost 5; bases outside the gene matches: 5. The germline V gene has CDR1 LNHDA and CDR2 SQIVND (reference sequence). This CDR3 contains 14 residues. CDR3 in DNA: TGTGCCAGTAGTAGACTAGCTCTTCACAATGAGCAGTTCTTC. This codes for CASSRLALHNEQFF.

Note on this clonotype: Here the CDR3 omits its conserved ending phenylalanine or tryptophan, so a read error is the likely source. The rearrangement uses TRBV5-1 and TRBJ1-1; 8 nucleotides align to TRBD1. V trimming: 1 base; J trimming: 1 base; junction bases outside the gene matches: 6. Germline assignment: CDR1 SGHRS and CDR2 YFSETQ. The CDR3 consists of 16 residues. The DNA of the CDR3 is TGCGCCAGCAGCTTGTCCCAGGGGGCGCAGAACACTGAAGCTTTCTGT. This encodes CASSLSQGAQNTEAFC.

This clonotype was seen ten or more times. This chain uses TRBV12-3 or TRBV12-4 with TRBJ2-5; 10 bases align to TRBD1. The V and J ends lost 5 bases and 0 bases, in that order; junction bases with no gene match: 6. CDR3 length equals 16 residues. The CDR3 sequence is CASSPLTGGYQETQYF. The CDR3, as DNA: TGTGCCAGCAGTCCATTGACAGGGGGCTACCAAGAGACCCAGTACTTC.